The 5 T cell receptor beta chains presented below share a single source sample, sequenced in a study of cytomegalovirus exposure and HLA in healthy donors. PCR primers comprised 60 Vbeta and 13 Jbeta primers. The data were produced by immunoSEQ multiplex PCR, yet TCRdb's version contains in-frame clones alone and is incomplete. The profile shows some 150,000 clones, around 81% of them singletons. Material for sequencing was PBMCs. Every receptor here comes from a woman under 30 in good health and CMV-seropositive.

The CDR3 protein is CASSHPRDYRGEQYF. DNA of the CDR3: TGCGCCAGCAGCCATCCCAGGGACTATCGGGGGGAGCAGTACTTC. V gene TRBV4-1 combines with J gene TRBJ2-7; 7 bases are shared with TRBD2. Germline V gene lookup returns CDR1 MGHRA and CDR2 YSYEKL. This CDR3 is built from 15 residues. V trimming: 3 bases; J trimming: 7 bases; junction bases outside the gene matches: 12.

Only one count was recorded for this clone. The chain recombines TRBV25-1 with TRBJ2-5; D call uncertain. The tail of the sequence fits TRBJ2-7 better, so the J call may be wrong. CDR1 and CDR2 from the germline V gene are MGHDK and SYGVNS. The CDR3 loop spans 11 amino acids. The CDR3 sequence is CASSASYEQYF. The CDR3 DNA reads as TGTGCCAGCAGTGCCTCCTACGAGCAGTACTTC.

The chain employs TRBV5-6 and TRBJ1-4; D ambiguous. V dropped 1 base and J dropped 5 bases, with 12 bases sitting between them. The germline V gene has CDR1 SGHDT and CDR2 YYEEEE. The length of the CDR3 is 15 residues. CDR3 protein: CASSLYGLGNEKLFF. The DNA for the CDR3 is TGTGCCAGCAGCTTGTATGGACTGGGGAATGAAAAACTGTTTTTT.

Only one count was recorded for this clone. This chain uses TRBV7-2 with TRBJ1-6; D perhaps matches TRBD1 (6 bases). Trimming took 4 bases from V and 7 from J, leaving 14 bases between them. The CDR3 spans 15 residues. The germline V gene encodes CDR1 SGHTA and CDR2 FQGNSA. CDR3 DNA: TGTGCCAGCAGCTCCGGACAGCTTTGGAATTCACCCCTCCACTTT. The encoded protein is CASSSGQLWNSPLHF.

CDR3 coding DNA: TGTGCCATCAGTGATAGCCCGGAGGCTGGCACCATATATTTT. It encodes CAISDSPEAGTIYF. J is TRBJ1-3 and V is TRBV10-3; no firm D call. CDR3 length: 14 residues. CDR1 is ENHRY, CDR2 SYGVKD, per germline. V lost 3 bases and J 9 bases, leaving 15 bases between the germline ends.